Listed here are 18 T cell receptor beta chains from one sample, sequenced in a study of blood T cell repertoires in COVID-19 (dated by TCRdb to the early 2020s). The receptor library was made with the immunoSEQ multiplex PCR assay. What TCRdb holds here is the immuneACCESS table cut down to in-frame rearrangements. Part of the clones is not present; checked against another copy, under half of the missing clones reflect an unresolved V gene, and the others are unexplained. This sample comprises roughly 100,000 clones, roughly 80% of them detected only once. The ten largest clones add up to 4.8% of the sample. Sequenced input: peripheral blood. The receptors were sampled from a man between 60 and 75 years old with acute or convalescent COVID-19.

This chain connects TRBV6-5 to TRBJ1-3, with 10 bases identical to TRBD1. Germline assignment: CDR1 MNHEY and CDR2 SVGAGI. The CDR3 contains 15 residues. V was clipped by 7 bases and J by 2 bases; unmatched bases: 5. The CDR3 nucleotides read TGTGCCAGCACATCCGGACAGGGGGCTGGAAACACCATATATTTT. Translation gives CASTSGQGAGNTIYF.

This clone has more than one count but fewer than ten. The J gene is TRBJ1-2, the V gene TRBV19; 8 bases are a match to TRBD1. After removal of 5 bases from V and 8 bases from J, the junction contained 7 bases not matched to a gene. Germline CDR1 LNHDA, CDR2 SQIVND (reference sequence). CDR3 length equals 13 residues. The DNA for the CDR3 is TGTGCCAGTAGTCCGGGGGACAGGTCGGGCTACACCTTC. Protein: CASSPGDRSGYTF.

In its sample, this clone was seen a few times. The chain combines TRBV2 with TRBJ1-5; perhaps TRBD1 as D (6 bases). Germline CDR1 and CDR2: SNHLY and FYNNEI. The ends were cut back, 4 bases at V and 6 bases at J, with 16 bases in the middle. The CDR3 extends over 15 amino acids. The DNA for the CDR3 is TGTGCCAGCAGTGTAGGGGGATTAGTTGTTCAGCCCCAGCATTTT. Translation gives CASSVGGLVVQPQHF.

This chain links TRBV7-9 with TRBJ2-3, with 11 bases identical to TRBD2. The germline V gene has CDR1 SEHNR and CDR2 FQNEAQ (reference sequence). Germline trimming cut 7 bases from V and 2 bases from J; bases unmatched to any gene: 11. This CDR3 region has 17 residues. CDR3 region: CASNPRQLAGVTDTQYF. CDR3 sequence (DNA): TGTGCCAGCAACCCAAGGCAACTAGCGGGGGTCACAGATACGCAGTATTTT.

The gene calls are TRBV6-2 or TRBV6-3 and TRBJ1-5, with D tentatively TRBD1 (6 bases). The V end was cut by 6 bases, the J end by 1 base, with 10 bases between. The CDR3 length is 14 residues. Germline loops: CDR1 MNHEY, CDR2 SVGEGT. The CDR3 loop is CASSGQQSNQPQHF. As DNA, the CDR3 is TGTGCCAGCAGCGGACAGCAAAGCAATCAGCCCCAGCATTTT.

This chain joins TRBV19 and TRBJ2-1; 10 bases map to TRBD1. V was pared by 5 bases and J by 1 base, with 5 bases of the junction left unmatched. The germline V gene has CDR1 LNHDA and CDR2 SQIVND (reference sequence). The CDR3 runs to 16 residues. The DNA of the CDR3 is TGTGCCAGTAGTCCTCGGGACAGGGGTTCCTACAATGAGCAGTTCTTC. Translation gives CASSPRDRGSYNEQFF.

This rearrangement joins TRBV19 to TRBJ1-1, with TRBD1 as a possible D gene (6 bases). The V and J ends lost 7 bases and 3 bases respectively, with 12 bases between them. Germline loops: CDR1 LNHDA, CDR2 SQIVND (reference sequence). CDR3 length equals 13 residues. The DNA of the CDR3 is TGTGCCAGTACGGGACACCTAGACACTGAAGCTTTCTTT. It codes for CASTGHLDTEAFF. The variable domain in full, with the rest retrieved from reference TRBV19 and TRBJ1-1, is DGGITQSPKYLFRKEGQNVTLSCEQNLNHDAMYWYRQDPGQGLRLIYYSQIVNDFQKGDIAEGYSVSREKKESFPLTVTSAQKNPTAFYLCASTGHLDTEAFFGQGTRLTVV.

The table lists this clone with a count of one. The chain employs TRBV5-4 and TRBJ2-5, with D maybe TRBD2 (6 bases). This CDR3 comprises 14 residues. Looked up from germline, CDR1 is SGHNT and CDR2 is YYREEE (reference sequence). V lost 3 bases and J lost 6, with 15 bases in between. Here the CDR3 DNA reads TGTGCCAGCAGCTCCGGACTACCCGGAAAGACCCAGTACTTC. Protein sequence: CASSSGLPGKTQYF. The variable domain in full, with the rest retrieved from reference TRBV5-4 and TRBJ2-5, is ETGVTQSPTHLIKTRGQQVTLRCSSQSGHNTVSWYQQALGQGPQFIFQYYREEENGRGNFPPRFSGLQFPNYSSELNVNALELDDSALYLCASSSGLPGKTQYFGPGTRLLVL.

The rearrangement uses TRBV29-1 and TRBJ1-5; 8 positions agree with TRBD1. The germline gives CDR1 SQVTM, CDR2 ANQGSEA. The CDR3 consists of 14 residues. The junction had 10 bases not matched to a gene; V was cut back by 7 bases and J by 5 bases. In DNA, the CDR3 is TGCAGCGCCACTGACCGGGACAGGTATCAGCCCCAGCATTTT. It codes for CSATDRDRYQPQHF. The full variable domain, completed using reference TRBV29-1 and TRBJ1-5, is SAVISQKPSRDICQRGTSLTIQCQVDSQVTMMFWYRQQPGQSLTLIATANQGSEATYESGFVIDKFPISRPNLTFSTLTVSNMSPEDSSIYLCSATDRDRYQPQHFGDGTRLSIL.

This chain uses TRBV5-1 with TRBJ2-5, with D possibly matching TRBD2 (5 bases). Deletions cut 3 bases from V and 2 bases from J, with 5 bases between. The CDR3 runs to 12 residues. Germline CDR1 is SGHRS and CDR2 is YFSETQ. CDR3 protein: CASSSGQETQYF. CDR3 DNA sequence: TGCGCCAGCAGCTCGGGACAAGAGACCCAGTACTTC.

The V call is TRBV30, the J call TRBJ2-7; D possibly corresponds to TRBD1 (6 bases). V lost 2 bases and J 7 bases, leaving 9 bases between the germline ends. This CDR3 has 11 amino acids. CDR1 and CDR2 (germline): GTSNPN, SVGIG (reference sequence). As DNA, the CDR3 is TGTGCCTGGAGTCCCGGACAGGAGCAGTACTTC. Protein product: CAWSPGQEQYF.

The chain recombines TRBV30 with TRBJ1-1; 9 positions agree with TRBD1. The CDR3 has 13 amino acids. Germline CDR1 and CDR2: GTSNPN and SVGIG (reference sequence). The ends lost 5 bases at V and 7 bases at J; junction bases unmatched: 8. This CDR3 is CAWDRGELGEAFF. CDR3 sequence (DNA): TGTGCCTGGGACAGGGGGGAACTAGGTGAAGCTTTCTTT.

Details on this clone: A read error may account for a junction end that differs from germline. The gene calls are TRBV7-7 and TRBJ2-5; 9 bases line up with TRBD2. Germline V CDR1 and CDR2: SSHAT, FNYEAQ (reference sequence). The CDR3 is made up of 17 amino acids. The CDR3 DNA reads TGTGCTAGCAGCTCCCAGAGCCCAGCTAGCGGGGCTGAGACCCAGTACTTC. Residues: CASSSQSPASGAETQYF.

The gene calls are TRBV28 and TRBJ2-2; TRBD1 agrees at 9 bases. This CDR3 region has 16 residues. Germline CDR1 reads MDHEN; CDR2 reads SYDVKM. V lost 4 bases, J lost 1 base, and 4 bases stayed unmatched. This chain's CDR3 is CASSSQGALNTGELFF. The DNA for the CDR3 is TGTGCCAGCAGTTCACAGGGGGCCCTGAACACCGGGGAGCTGTTTTTT.

The sample holds one count of this clone. This rearrangement joins TRBV18 to TRBJ2-7; 11 nucleotides line up with TRBD1. With 3 bases clipped from V and 2 bases from J, the junction kept 3 bases outside the gene matches. The CDR3 has 15 residues. CDR1 KGHSH and CDR2 LQKENI come from the germline V gene. The CDR3 region has the DNA TGTGCCAGCTCACCGGGACAGGGGGGGACCTACGAGCAGTACTTC. Encoded protein: CASSPGQGGTYEQYF.

CDR3 in amino acids: CASSQTGVQETQYF. The CDR3 bases are TGTGCCAGCAGTCAGACAGGAGTGCAAGAGACCCAGTACTTC. This sequence joins TRBV2 and TRBJ2-5; D might be TRBD1 (6 bases). From germline, CDR1 is SNHLY and CDR2 FYNNEI. The CDR3 contains 14 residues. V lost 5 bases and J 2 bases, leaving 12 bases between the germline ends.

The chain links TRBV9 to TRBJ2-3; tentatively, D is TRBD2 (6 bases). Germline CDR1 SGDLS, CDR2 YYNGEE. The V gene lost 0 bases and the J gene lost 0 bases, with 14 bases spanning the gap. This CDR3 is built from 17 residues. The CDR3 bases are TGTGCCAGCAGCGTAGTAGCGGATTCACACAGCACAGATACGCAGTATTTT. This codes for CASSVVADSHSTDTQYF.

The gene calls are TRBV2 and TRBJ1-6, with a tentative D call TRBD1 (6 bases). The CDR3 loop spans 13 amino acids. V gave up 11 bases and J gave up 9 bases, with 17 bases separating them. The germline V gene has CDR1 SNHLY and CDR2 FYNNEI. The CDR3 bases are TGTGCCTCCGAACAGGGAGTAGGTTCACCCCTCCACTTT. Amino acid sequence: CASEQGVGSPLHF.